Each of the 10 T cell receptor beta chains below was sequenced from the same sample in a study of blood T cells in healthy people across ages. Through a sample-barcoded 5' primer and a J-beta primer mix, a second PCR was run for roughly 7 to 12 cycles. TCRdb used MiXCR to reprocess the 5' RACE reads, holding one entry per CDR3 protein. The sample lists 600,000 to 900,000 distinct CDR3 sequences, about a quarter occurring once. The sample was also reused in another study, on T cells of mothers and their children.

The sample was blood. These receptors came from a boy aged 5 to 17 in good health.

The chain employs TRBV5-5 and TRBJ1-1; 9 nucleotides match TRBD1. This CDR3 has 13 amino acids. V lost 4 bases, J lost 7 bases, and 5 bases stayed unmatched. From germline, CDR1 is SGHKS and CDR2 YYEKEE (reference sequence). In DNA, the CDR3 is TGTGCCAGCAGCCGGACAGGGGTTTATGAAGCTTTCTTT. Its protein is CASSRTGVYEAFF.

The V and J genes are TRBV7-9 and TRBJ1-5; D is ambiguous. The CDR3 covers 14 residues. Trimming left V 4 bases short and J 4 bases short, with 11 bases between. Germline CDR1 SEHNR, CDR2 FQNEAQ (reference sequence). CDR3 residues: CASSSGRMNQPQHF. The CDR3 region has the DNA TGTGCCAGCAGCTCCGGACGGATGAATCAGCCCCAGCATTTT. Full variable domain (missing parts from reference TRBV7-9 and TRBJ1-5): DTGVSQNPRHKITKRGQNVTFRCDPISEHNRLYWYRQTLGQGPEFLTYFQNEAQLEKSRLLSDRFSAERPKGSFSTLEIQRTEQGDSAMYLCASSSGRMNQPQHFGDGTRLSIL.

The count of this clonotype is one. Germline is not matched at one junction end, which may reflect a read error. The chain recombines TRBV7-2 with TRBJ1-1; D not resolved. Germline V gives CDR1 SGHTA, CDR2 FQGNSA. This CDR3 comprises 14 residues. The CDR3 region has the DNA TGTGCCAGCAGCCCCGGGTCCTCGGGCACTGGAGCTTTCTTT. As protein: CASSPGSSGTGAFF.

This clonotype was counted a few times. The chain joins TRBV10-3 to TRBJ2-3; D is unresolved. Germline assignment: CDR1 ENHRY and CDR2 SYGVKD. The V gene lost 10 bases and the J gene lost 0 bases, with 17 bases spanning the gap. The CDR3 has 15 amino acids. CDR3 in amino acids: CATQDGHPSTDTQYF. CDR3 DNA sequence: TGTGCCACCCAGGATGGGCACCCTAGCACAGATACGCAGTATTTT.

This clonotype was observed a few times. The chain employs TRBV7-9 and TRBJ2-5, with 9 nucleotides matching TRBD2. Looked up from germline, CDR1 is SEHNR and CDR2 is FQNEAQ (reference sequence). The ends lost 5 bases at V and 5 bases at J; junction bases unmatched: 12. This CDR3 spans 16 amino acids. The CDR3 spells CASSTRGSGGAETQYF. CDR3 coding DNA: TGTGCCAGCAGCACCCGGGGTAGCGGGGGCGCGGAGACCCAGTACTTC. Full variable domain (remainder filled in from reference TRBV7-9 and TRBJ2-5): DTGVSQNPRHKITKRGQNVTFRCDPISEHNRLYWYRQTLGQGPEFLTYFQNEAQLEKSRLLSDRFSAERPKGSFSTLEIQRTEQGDSAMYLCASSTRGSGGAETQYFGPGTRLLVL.

The V gene is TRBV5-4, the J gene TRBJ2-7; 11 bases are shared with TRBD1. Per the germline V gene, CDR1 is SGHNT and CDR2 is YYREEE (reference sequence). The V gene end was trimmed by 3 bases and the J gene end by 4 bases; junction bases not matched to a gene: 3. This CDR3 has 14 residues. In DNA, the CDR3 is TGTGCCAGCAGCTCGGGACAGGGGGGGTACGAGCAGTACTTC. Amino acids: CASSSGQGGYEQYF.

The genes are TRBV20-1 and TRBJ2-1, with D possibly matching TRBD2 (5 bases). V lost 3 bases, J lost 12 bases, and 12 bases lay in between. The CDR3 is 11 residues long. Looked up from germline, CDR1 is DFQATT and CDR2 is SNEGSKA (reference sequence). The DNA for the CDR3 is TGCAGTGCTAGGACGGGGTCACGGCAGTTCTTC. It yields the protein CSARTGSRQFF.

The chain is built from TRBV20-1 and TRBJ2-1, with D hard to call. Per germline, CDR1 DFQATT and CDR2 SNEGSKA (reference sequence). The V and J ends lost 1 base and 3 bases respectively, with 10 bases between them. The CDR3 runs 14 residues. The chain's CDR3 is CSARGTADYNEQFF. The CDR3 DNA is TGCAGTGCTAGAGGGACGGCGGACTACAATGAGCAGTTCTTC.

This clonotype showed up many times. The V gene is TRBV7-8, the J gene TRBJ1-4; D is unclear. Germline V gene lookup returns CDR1 SGHVS and CDR2 FQNEAQ. This CDR3 is 15 amino acids long. The germline V and J ends were trimmed by 0 bases and 8 bases, with 13 bases remaining between them. The CDR3 here is CASSLAPAPREKLFF. The CDR3 region has the DNA TGTGCCAGCAGCTTAGCGCCAGCCCCCAGGGAAAAACTGTTTTTT.

This clonotype was observed a handful of times. The V gene is TRBV12-3 or TRBV12-4, the J gene TRBJ2-5, with 8 bases matching TRBD2. This CDR3 region has 16 residues. Losses at the gene ends were 4 bases for V and 7 bases for J; bases not matched to a gene: 14. CDR3 protein: CASSSGGGSAPWTQYF. The CDR3 DNA sequence: TGTGCCAGCAGTTCCGGGGGGGGTTCGGCTCCTTGGACCCAGTACTTC.